This T cell receptor beta chain was identified in a study of T-cell reconstitution after alpha-beta-depleted transplantation in children. Preparation of the TCRbeta library involved a method that used unique molecular identifiers. From the PCR reads, TCRdb called clonotypes with MiXCR, one entry per CDR3 protein. The sample shows about 580,000 distinct CDR3 sequences, roughly 23% of them seen only once. This CDR3 contains 16 residues. The V and J ends lost 3 bases and 3 bases, in that order; junction bases with no gene match: 8. This clonotype appeared many times. Its antigen remains unknown. Study-level points and caveats: At the one-year point after transplant, T-cell counts and TCRbeta diversity were found to come mostly from T cells that had been newly produced. Alpha-beta T cells present about two months after transplant were reported to originate from several hundred expanded graft clones.

This sample comprised PBMCs, mostly from graft donor cells, obtained 360 days after TCRalphabeta/CD19-depleted stem cell transplant. The chain couples TRBV12-3 or TRBV12-4 to TRBJ2-3; 8 bases are shared with TRBD1. This receptor was identified in a boy under two years old who had a stem cell transplant for acute myeloid leukemia, so the T cells may come from the graft donor. The CDR3: CASSFGQGVGTDTQYF. The CDR3, as DNA: TGTGCCAGCAGTTTTGGACAGGGAGTAGGTACAGATACGCAGTATTTT.